Listed below are T cell receptor beta chains from one sample, sequenced in a study of T-cell memory formation after mild COVID-19. TCRdb reprocessed the 5' RACE reads with MiXCR, giving one entry per CDR3 protein. This table holds about 470,000 distinct CDR3 sequences, 20% to 25% found once. The specimen sequenced was PBMCs or a T cell subset sorted from them (not recorded which). The receptors were sampled from an adult woman who had mild COVID-19 (a few samples of this study predate the infection). Cell type and time point are not known. CDR3s include the opening cysteine and the closing phenylalanine or tryptophan. The D gene is left open where the match is weak. Some rows have no size entry. The others give once, few or many, or a class for an expanded clone.

J: TRBJ1-1
D: NA
size: many
V: TRBV3-1
DNA: TGTGCCAGCAGCCCAAAGATCCAGCCCCGTCGGACTGAAGCTTTCTTT
CDR3: CASSPKIQPRRTEAFF

J: TRBJ2-2
D: NA
size: few
V: TRBV20-1
DNA: TGCAGTGCTCCCAGGACCGGGGGCGCGGACACCGGGGAGCTGTTTTTT
CDR3: CSAPRTGGADTGELFF

J: TRBJ2-1
D: NA
size: NA
V: TRBV7-7
DNA: TGTGCTAGCAGCTTAGACTTAAGTACTAGCTCCTACAATGAGCAGTTCTTC
CDR3: CASSLDLSTSSYNEQFF

J: TRBJ2-7
D: NA
size: few
V: TRBV29-1
DNA: TGCAGTGTAATGGACCACGAGCAGTACTTC
CDR3: CSVMDHEQYF

J: TRBJ1-2
D: TRBD1
size: NA
V: TRBV6-1
DNA: TGTGCCAGCAGTGCCGCCGGGACAGGCGATGGCTACACCTTC
CDR3: CASSAAGTGDGYTF

J: TRBJ1-2
D: NA
size: NA
V: TRBV10-1
DNA: TGCGCCAGCAGTCCCAGGGTGGATGGCTACACCTTC
CDR3: CASSPRVDGYTF

J: TRBJ2-2
D: NA
size: few
V: TRBV2
DNA: TGTGCCAGCTTGAACACCGGGGAGCTGTTTTTT
CDR3: CASLNTGELFF

J: TRBJ2-2
D: NA
size: few
V: TRBV12-5
DNA: TGTGCTAGTGGTTTGGATCCCAAGGACACCGGGGAGCTGTTTTTT
CDR3: CASGLDPKDTGELFF

J: TRBJ2-1
D: NA
size: few
V: TRBV7-9
DNA: TGTGCCAGCAGCTTACGCTCGCAGGCCAGATACAATGAGCAGTTCTTC
CDR3: CASSLRSQARYNEQFF

J: TRBJ2-1
D: NA
size: NA
V: TRBV20-1
DNA: TGCAGTGCTAGAGGTCAGGGGAGACCCTACAATGAGCAGTTCTTC
CDR3: CSARGQGRPYNEQFF

J: TRBJ2-3
D: TRBD1
size: few
V: TRBV30
DNA: TGTGCCTGGAGTGTAAGGGGGCCGGTGGCAGCCCTCACAGATACGCAGTATTTT
CDR3: CAWSVRGPVAALTDTQYF

J: TRBJ1-5
D: TRBD1
size: few
V: TRBV12-3/TRBV12-4
DNA: TGTGCCAGCAGTTTCGAAGTTAGGGCGGGACAGGGCAATCAGCCCCAGCATTTT
CDR3: CASSFEVRAGQGNQPQHF

J: TRBJ1-1
D: NA
size: NA
V: TRBV20-1
DNA: TGCAGTGCTAGAAAAGGTGCGGGGGGGAACACTGAAGCTTTCTTT
CDR3: CSARKGAGGNTEAFF

J: TRBJ1-1
D: NA
size: few
V: TRBV19
DNA: TGTGCCAGTAGTCCTCGAAGCGCCCCCGGCCGTACTGAAGCTTTCTTT
CDR3: CASSPRSAPGRTEAFF

J: TRBJ2-7
D: NA
size: NA
V: TRBV6-1
DNA: TGTGCCAGCAGTGACAAACCCTACGAGCAGTACTTC
CDR3: CASSDKPYEQYF

J: TRBJ1-6
D: NA
size: NA
V: TRBV2
DNA: TGTGCCAGCAGTGTGGAGTTTAGCTCCTATAATTCACCCCTCCACTTT
CDR3: CASSVEFSSYNSPLHF

J: TRBJ2-3
D: NA
size: many
V: TRBV6-5
DNA: TGTGCCACCTCCGCAGCGGATACGCAGTATTTT
CDR3: CATSAADTQYF

J: TRBJ2-1
D: NA
size: many
V: TRBV5-1
DNA: TGCGCCAGCAGAGAAGGGGGCGGGAGCCCTCGGGAGCAGTTCTTC
CDR3: CASREGGGSPREQFF

J: TRBJ2-7
D: TRBD1
size: NA
V: TRBV20-1
DNA: TGCAGCGCCGCCACGGACAGGGGGAACTACGAGCAGTACTTC
CDR3: CSAATDRGNYEQYF

J: TRBJ2-7
D: NA
size: few
V: TRBV12-3/TRBV12-4
DNA: TGTGCCAGCAGGCCTGGCGGAACCTACGAGCAGTACTTC
CDR3: CASRPGGTYEQYF

J: TRBJ2-3
D: TRBD2
size: NA
V: TRBV4-3
DNA: TGCGCCAGCAGCCAAGTTTCTCTAGCGGGAGGTGGAGATACGCAGTATTTT
CDR3: CASSQVSLAGGGDTQYF

J: TRBJ2-1
D: TRBD2
size: NA
V: TRBV11-1
DNA: TGTGCCAGCTCCGGTGGCGGGAGGCACAATGAGCAGTTCTTC
CDR3: CASSGGGRHNEQFF

J: TRBJ1-2
D: TRBD1
size: NA
V: TRBV4-3
DNA: TGCGCCAGCAGCCAAGGTAGAGGGGGCTTTGCCTACACCTTC
CDR3: CASSQGRGGFAYTF

J: TRBJ2-1
D: NA
size: many
V: TRBV23-1
DNA: TGCGCCAGCAGTCAGGAAGGCGAATCCAATGAGCAGTTCTTC
CDR3: CASSQEGESNEQFF

J: TRBJ2-3
D: TRBD2
size: NA
V: TRBV11-2
DNA: TGTGCCAGCAGCCTTTCGACTAGCGGGAGGAGGTATACGCAGTATTTT
CDR3: CASSLSTSGRRYTQYF

J: TRBJ1-1
D: NA
size: NA
V: TRBV30
DNA: TGTGCCTGGAGCTCGTTGGATGAAGCTTTCTTT
CDR3: CAWSSLDEAFF

J: TRBJ2-7
D: NA
size: NA
V: TRBV4-1
DNA: TGCGCCAGCAGCCAAGGCAACGGCCCCTACGAGCAGTACTTC
CDR3: CASSQGNGPYEQYF

J: TRBJ2-4
D: NA
size: NA
V: TRBV4-1
DNA: TGCGCCAGCAGCCACCCCTTGGTAGCCAAAAACATTCAGTACTTC
CDR3: CASSHPLVAKNIQYF

J: TRBJ2-3
D: TRBD2
size: NA
V: TRBV7-3
DNA: TGTGCCAGCAGCTTAACTGGGACTACCCCTACGCAGTATTTT
CDR3: CASSLTGTTPTQYF

J: TRBJ2-3
D: NA
size: many
V: TRBV12-3/TRBV12-4
DNA: TGTGCCAGCAGTGGTGGGGGCACAGATACGCAGTATTTT
CDR3: CASSGGGTDTQYF

J: TRBJ2-7
D: NA
size: NA
V: TRBV20-1
DNA: TGCAGTGCTAGAGAGGGTCGGCAGGGTTGGGGGGAGCAGTACTTC
CDR3: CSAREGRQGWGEQYF

J: TRBJ1-4
D: NA
size: few
V: TRBV9
DNA: TGTGCCAGCAGCGCCGACAGCGGGGAAAAACTGTTTTTT
CDR3: CASSADSGEKLFF

J: TRBJ1-2
D: NA
size: NA
V: TRBV4-1
DNA: TGCGCCAGCAGCCAAGATCGAAGGGGCCTAGGCCTCTATGGCTACACCTTC
CDR3: CASSQDRRGLGLYGYTF

J: TRBJ2-3
D: TRBD2
size: NA
V: TRBV15
DNA: TGTGCCACCAGCGGAAGGGGACTAGCGGGAATGGATACGCAGTATTTT
CDR3: CATSGRGLAGMDTQYF

J: TRBJ2-5
D: TRBD1
size: many
V: TRBV29-1
DNA: TGCAGCGGCCTGACAGGGCGGGAGACCCAGTACTTC
CDR3: CSGLTGRETQYF

J: TRBJ1-3
D: NA
size: NA
V: TRBV20-1
DNA: TGCAGTGCCCCAGGGTTGGCAGGAAACACCATATATTTT
CDR3: CSAPGLAGNTIYF

J: TRBJ2-5
D: TRBD2
size: few
V: TRBV7-9
DNA: TGTGCCAGCAGCTTTCTTGCGGGAGGGAGAGAGACCCAGTACTTC
CDR3: CASSFLAGGRETQYF

J: TRBJ2-7
D: NA
size: NA
V: TRBV11-1
DNA: TGTGCCAGCAGCTTAATCAGGGGTGACGAGCAGTACTTC
CDR3: CASSLIRGDEQYF

J: TRBJ2-1
D: TRBD2
size: NA
V: TRBV7-8
DNA: TGTGCCAGCAGCGGGGAGACTAGCGGAGGGTCGTACAATGAGCAGTTCTTC
CDR3: CASSGETSGGSYNEQFF

J: TRBJ2-1
D: TRBD2
size: NA
V: TRBV12-3/TRBV12-4
DNA: TGTGCCAGCAGTTTACGCCGACTAGCGGGCTCCTACAATGAGCAGTTCTTC
CDR3: CASSLRRLAGSYNEQFF

J: TRBJ2-1
D: TRBD1
size: few
V: TRBV7-9
DNA: TGTGCCAGCAGCTCCCGGGACAGGGGGCAAAATGAGCAGTTCTTC
CDR3: CASSSRDRGQNEQFF

J: TRBJ2-7
D: NA
size: NA
V: TRBV5-1
DNA: TGCGCCAGCAGCGTTTCAGGGGGGGCCTACGAGCAGTACTTC
CDR3: CASSVSGGAYEQYF

J: TRBJ2-7
D: NA
size: NA
V: TRBV12-3/TRBV12-4
DNA: TGTGCCAGCAGTTTATTTCCTAACGAGCAGTACTTC
CDR3: CASSLFPNEQYF

J: TRBJ2-7
D: NA
size: many
V: TRBV7-9
DNA: TGTGCCAGCAGTATAGGGGTAGCCGAGCAGTACTTC
CDR3: CASSIGVAEQYF

J: TRBJ2-3
D: NA
size: NA
V: TRBV5-6
DNA: TGTGCCAGCAGCTTCGGTTTGGGTACGCAGTATTTT
CDR3: CASSFGLGTQYF

J: TRBJ1-2
D: NA
size: NA
V: TRBV29-1
DNA: TGCAGCGTTGTATTAGATACTTATGGCTACACCTTC
CDR3: CSVVLDTYGYTF

J: TRBJ2-1
D: TRBD2
size: few
V: TRBV10-3
DNA: TGTGCCATCAGTCCGGGACTAGCTACTTCTCCTCGTTACAATGAGCAGTTCTTC
CDR3: CAISPGLATSPRYNEQFF

J: TRBJ2-2
D: NA
size: few
V: TRBV24-1
DNA: TGTGCCACCAGTCCCACCGGGCAGGGGCTAAGCTTGAACACCGGGGAGCTGTTTTTT
CDR3: CATSPTGQGLSLNTGELFF

J: TRBJ2-2
D: TRBD2
size: many
V: TRBV6-2/TRBV6-3
DNA: TGTGCCAGCAGACTAGCGGGGGACACCGGGGAGCTGTTTTTT
CDR3: CASRLAGDTGELFF

J: TRBJ1-5
D: NA
size: few
V: TRBV6-6
DNA: TGTGCCAGCAGTTACTCGGGGGATTCCCAGCCCCAGCATTTT
CDR3: CASSYSGDSQPQHF